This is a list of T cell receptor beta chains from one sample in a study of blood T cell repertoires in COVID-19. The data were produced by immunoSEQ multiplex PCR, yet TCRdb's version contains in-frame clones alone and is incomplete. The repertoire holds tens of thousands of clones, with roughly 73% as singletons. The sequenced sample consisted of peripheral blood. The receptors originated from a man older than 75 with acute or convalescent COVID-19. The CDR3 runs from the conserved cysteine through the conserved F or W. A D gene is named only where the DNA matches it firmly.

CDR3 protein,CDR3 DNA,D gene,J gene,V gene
CASSYSKGGNQPQHF,TGTGCCAGCAGTTACTCGAAAGGGGGCAATCAGCCCCAGCATTTT,-,TRBJ1-5,TRBV6-7
CATRRENTGELFF,TGTGCCACCCGGCGGGAGAACACCGGGGAGCTGTTTTTT,-,TRBJ2-2,TRBV6-5
CASGSEFSYNEQFF,TGTGCCAGCGGCTCGGAGTTCTCCTACAATGAGCAGTTCTTC,-,TRBJ2-1,TRBV27
CASSLGTSGTDTQYF,TGTGCCAGCAGCTTAGGGACTAGCGGCACAGATACGCAGTATTTT,TRBD2,TRBJ2-3,TRBV7-9
CASSSLGHANTGELFF,TGTGCCAGCAGCTCACTAGGTCACGCGAACACCGGGGAGCTGTTTTTT,-,TRBJ2-2,TRBV3-1/TRBV3-2
CASSFRTGAQPQHF,TGTGCCAGCAGCTTTCGGACAGGGGCTCAGCCCCAGCATTTT,TRBD1,TRBJ1-5,TRBV5-6
CASRGTASYEQYF,TGTGCCAGCCGAGGGACAGCCTCCTACGAGCAGTACTTC,TRBD1,TRBJ2-7,TRBV7-8
CACAIGGGTQYF,TGTGCCTGCGCCATAGGGGGGGGTACGCAGTATTTT,-,TRBJ2-3,TRBV30
CASSQQGLRDSPLHF,TGTGCCAGCTCACAACAGGGACTAAGGGATTCACCCCTCCACTTT,-,TRBJ1-6,TRBV18
CASSSPGGRGYTQYF,TGTGCCAGCAGCTCCCCAGGGGGCCGAGGATATACGCAGTATTTT,TRBD1,TRBJ2-3,TRBV5-8
CASSRDLGGAFF,TGTGCCAGTAGTAGGGACCTGGGGGGAGCTTTCTTT,-,TRBJ1-1,TRBV19